The rows below give T cell receptor beta chains drawn from one sample of a study of T cell responses to AZD1222 COVID-19 vaccine. Clones were sequenced by immunoSEQ multiplex PCR, and TCRdb holds only the in-frame ones, with some missing. The table has about 93,000 clones, roughly nine tenths seen once. Sequencing used peripheral blood, obtained 28 days after the second AZD1222 dose. These receptors were collected from an adult who received the AZD1222 COVID-19 vaccine. Both conserved end residues are part of each CDR3.

13 | TRBJ1-1 | TRBV6-5 | CASSYRDGSEAFF
13 | TRBJ1-1 | TRBV7-8 | CASSLVGNTEAFF
16 | TRBJ2-1 | TRBV6-2/TRBV6-3 | CASSYRFHRDRNEQFF
14 | TRBJ2-1 | TRBV6-5 | CASSYSGVYNEQFF
14 | TRBJ1-1 | TRBV5-4 | CASSHGQGNTEAFF
15 | TRBJ2-7 | TRBV18 | CASSPRTGFLLEQYF
14 | TRBJ2-7 | TRBV10-3 | CAVGSSGGSWEQYF
18 | TRBJ1-2 | TRBV18 | CASSPLSQGNLINYGYTF
13 | TRBJ2-3 | TRBV27 | CASRGTNTDTQYF
14 | TRBJ2-3 | TRBV7-9 | CASSPSGSPDTQYF
12 | TRBJ2-4 | TRBV4-2 | CASSQDRNIQYF
15 | TRBJ2-4 | TRBV6-5 | CASRRGGARLNIQYF
13 | TRBJ1-2 | TRBV18 | CASSPSRTGPTAF
14 | TRBJ2-3 | TRBV18 | CASSPPASTDTQYF
14 | TRBJ1-2 | TRBV7-2 | CASSSRQGRDGYTF
11 | TRBJ1-1 | TRBV6-6 | CASSINTEAFF
17 | TRBJ1-4 | TRBV7-9 | CASSLRGTGLGNEKLFF
12 | TRBJ2-1 | TRBV7-6 | CASSSAWNEQFF
14 | TRBJ2-2 | TRBV10-3 | CAIRAGVGTGELFF
14 | TRBJ2-1 | TRBV10-1 | CASSDGGTYNEQFF
14 | TRBJ2-3 | TRBV15 | CATSRGQGTDTQYF
14 | TRBJ2-7 | TRBV5-1 | CASSLVGDAYEQYF
13 | TRBJ1-6 | TRBV30 | CAYSRDSNSPLHF
11 | TRBJ2-7 | TRBV30 | CAWSVGRRQYF
11 | TRBJ2-1 | TRBV30 | CAWTAYNGQFF
13 | TRBJ2-7 | TRBV11-2 | CASSWGQPYEQYF
13 | TRBJ2-7 | TRBV12-3/TRBV12-4 | CASSLVRGDEQYF
16 | TRBJ1-3 | TRBV4-2 | CASSPRRGSSGNTIYF
13 | TRBJ1-5 | TRBV27 | CASSFGGLQPQHF
15 | TRBJ2-5 | TRBV30 | CAWSPLAGDLGTQYF
15 | TRBJ2-7 | TRBV18 | CASSPPLMADSEQYF